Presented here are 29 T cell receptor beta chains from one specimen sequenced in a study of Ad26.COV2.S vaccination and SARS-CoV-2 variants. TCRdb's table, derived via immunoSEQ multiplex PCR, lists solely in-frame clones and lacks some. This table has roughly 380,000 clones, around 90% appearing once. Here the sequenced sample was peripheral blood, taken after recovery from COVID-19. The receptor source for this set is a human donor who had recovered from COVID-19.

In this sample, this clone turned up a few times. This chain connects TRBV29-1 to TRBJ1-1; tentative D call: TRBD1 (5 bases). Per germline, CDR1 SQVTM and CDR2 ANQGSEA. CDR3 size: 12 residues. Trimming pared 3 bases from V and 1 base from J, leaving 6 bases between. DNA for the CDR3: TGCAGCGTTGACGGGGGGAACACTGAAGCTTTCTTT. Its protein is CSVDGGNTEAFF.

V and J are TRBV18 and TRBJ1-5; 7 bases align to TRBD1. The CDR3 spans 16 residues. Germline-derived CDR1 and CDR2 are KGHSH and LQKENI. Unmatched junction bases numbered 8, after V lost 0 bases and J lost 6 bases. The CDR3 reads CASSPPGPGGSQPQHF. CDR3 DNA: TGTGCCAGCTCACCACCGGGCCCAGGGGGGAGTCAGCCCCAGCATTTT.

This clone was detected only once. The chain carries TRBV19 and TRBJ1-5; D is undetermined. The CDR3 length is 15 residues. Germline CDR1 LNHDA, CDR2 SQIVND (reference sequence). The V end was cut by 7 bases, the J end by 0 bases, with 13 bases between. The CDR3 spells CASTWGGSSNQPQHF. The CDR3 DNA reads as TGTGCCAGTACTTGGGGAGGGTCTAGCAATCAGCCCCAGCATTTT.

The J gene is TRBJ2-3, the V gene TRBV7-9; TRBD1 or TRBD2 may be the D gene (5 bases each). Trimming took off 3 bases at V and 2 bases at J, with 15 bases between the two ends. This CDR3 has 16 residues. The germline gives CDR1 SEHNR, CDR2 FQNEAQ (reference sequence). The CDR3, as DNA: TGTGCCAGCAGCTTGGGGGTAGGACGGATCACAGATACGCAGTATTTT. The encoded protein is CASSLGVGRITDTQYF.

The CDR3 DNA reads as TGTGCCAGTATCCCCGGGGAGGGGTTGGGCGGCTACACCTTC. It specifies CASIPGEGLGGYTF. The chain has TRBV19 and TRBJ1-2; D is possibly TRBD1 (5 bases). The germline gives CDR1 LNHDA, CDR2 SQIVND (reference sequence). The CDR3 length is 14 residues. The V and J ends lost 7 bases and 8 bases respectively, with 20 bases between them.

DNA of the CDR3: TGCGCCAGCAGTGAGATCGGCTCTGAAGCTTTCTTT. It is translated as CASSEIGSEAFF. This sequence joins TRBV10-1 and TRBJ1-1; D remains ambiguous. Trimming removed 2 bases at V and 6 bases at J, with 7 bases between. The CDR3 consists of 12 residues. In germline, CDR1 is WNHNN, CDR2 SYGVQD (reference sequence).

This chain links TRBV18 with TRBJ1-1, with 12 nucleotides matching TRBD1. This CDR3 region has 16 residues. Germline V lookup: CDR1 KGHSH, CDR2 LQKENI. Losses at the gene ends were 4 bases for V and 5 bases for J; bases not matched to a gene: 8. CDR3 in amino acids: CASSLGQGAKGTEAFF. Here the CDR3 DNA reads TGTGCCAGCTCACTGGGACAGGGGGCGAAGGGGACTGAAGCTTTCTTT.

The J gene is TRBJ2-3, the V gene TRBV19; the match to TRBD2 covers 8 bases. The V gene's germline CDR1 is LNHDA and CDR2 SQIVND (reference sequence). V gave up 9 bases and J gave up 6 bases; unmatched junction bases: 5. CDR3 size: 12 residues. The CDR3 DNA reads TGTGCCAGCCCACGGGGGGGGGATACGCAGTATTTT. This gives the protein CASPRGGDTQYF.

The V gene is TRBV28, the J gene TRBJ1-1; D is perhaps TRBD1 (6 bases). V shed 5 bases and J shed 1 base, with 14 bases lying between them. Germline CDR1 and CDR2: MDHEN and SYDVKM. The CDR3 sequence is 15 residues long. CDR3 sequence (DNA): TGTGCCAGCAGTGGGGCCTCGACAGGGAACACTGAAGCTTTCTTT. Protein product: CASSGASTGNTEAFF. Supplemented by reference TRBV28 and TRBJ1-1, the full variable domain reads DVKVTQSSRYLVKRTGEKVFLECVQDMDHENMFWYRQDPGLGLRLIYFSYDVKMKEKGDIPEGYSVSREKKERFSLILESASTNQTSMYLCASSGASTGNTEAFFGQGTRLTVV.

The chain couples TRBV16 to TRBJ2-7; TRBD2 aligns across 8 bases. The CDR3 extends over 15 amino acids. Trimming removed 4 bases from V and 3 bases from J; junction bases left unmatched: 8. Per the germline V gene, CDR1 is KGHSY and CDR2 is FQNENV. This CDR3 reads CASSRHQRGNYEQYF. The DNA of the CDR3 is TGTGCCAGCAGCCGCCACCAGCGGGGGAACTACGAGCAGTACTTC.

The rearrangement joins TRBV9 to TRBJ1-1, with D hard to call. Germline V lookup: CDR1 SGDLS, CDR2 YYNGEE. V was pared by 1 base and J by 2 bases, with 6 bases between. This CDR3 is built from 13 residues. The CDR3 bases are TGTGCCAGCAGCGTAAGCTCCAACACTGAAGCTTTCTTT. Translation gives CASSVSSNTEAFF.

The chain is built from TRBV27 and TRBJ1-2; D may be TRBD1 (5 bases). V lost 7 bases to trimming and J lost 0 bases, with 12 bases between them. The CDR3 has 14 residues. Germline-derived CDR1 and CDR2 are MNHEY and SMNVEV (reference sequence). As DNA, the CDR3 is TGTGCCAGCACCGACGCGACAGCTAACTATGGCTACACCTTC. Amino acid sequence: CASTDATANYGYTF.

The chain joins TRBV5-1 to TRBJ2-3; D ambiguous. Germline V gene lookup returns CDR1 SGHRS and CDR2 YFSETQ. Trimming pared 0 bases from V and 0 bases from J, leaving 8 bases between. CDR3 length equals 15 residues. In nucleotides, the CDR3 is TGCGCCAGCAGCTTGGCCCTCATTAGCACAGATACGCAGTATTTT. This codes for CASSLALISTDTQYF.

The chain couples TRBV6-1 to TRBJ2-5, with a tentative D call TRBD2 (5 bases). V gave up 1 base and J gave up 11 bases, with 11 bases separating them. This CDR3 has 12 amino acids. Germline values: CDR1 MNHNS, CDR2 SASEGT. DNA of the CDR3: TGTGCCAGCAGTGAAGGGAGGACGTCTCAGTACTTC. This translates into CASSEGRTSQYF.

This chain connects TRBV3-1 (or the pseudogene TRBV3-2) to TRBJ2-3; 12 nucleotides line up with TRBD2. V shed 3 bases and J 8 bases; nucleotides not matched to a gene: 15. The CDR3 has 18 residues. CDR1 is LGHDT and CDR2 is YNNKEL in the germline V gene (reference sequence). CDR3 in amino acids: CASSHWGTSGSPGGTQYF. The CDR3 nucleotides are TGTGCCAGCAGCCATTGGGGGACTAGCGGGTCCCCGGGAGGTACGCAGTATTTT.

The CDR3 loop is CASNLDRNTEAFF. CDR3 bases: TGTGCCAGCAACCTCGACAGAAACACTGAAGCTTTCTTT. The V call is TRBV11-2, the J call TRBJ1-1; D might be TRBD1 (5 bases). The length of the CDR3 is 13 residues. The germline V gene encodes CDR1 SGHAT and CDR2 FQNNGV. V dropped 7 bases and J dropped 2 bases, with 11 bases sitting between them.

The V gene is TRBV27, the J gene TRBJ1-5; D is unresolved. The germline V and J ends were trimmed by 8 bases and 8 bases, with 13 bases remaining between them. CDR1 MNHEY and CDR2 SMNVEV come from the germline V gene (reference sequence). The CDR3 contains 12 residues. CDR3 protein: CASCRTGEPQHF. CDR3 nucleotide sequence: TGTGCCAGCTGCAGGACTGGGGAGCCCCAGCATTTT.

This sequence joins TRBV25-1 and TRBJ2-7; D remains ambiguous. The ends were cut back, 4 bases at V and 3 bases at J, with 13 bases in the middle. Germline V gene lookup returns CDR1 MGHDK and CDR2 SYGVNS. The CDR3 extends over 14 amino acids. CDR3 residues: CASSVLRTHYEQYF. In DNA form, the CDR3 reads TGTGCCAGCAGTGTCCTACGCACCCACTACGAGCAGTACTTC.

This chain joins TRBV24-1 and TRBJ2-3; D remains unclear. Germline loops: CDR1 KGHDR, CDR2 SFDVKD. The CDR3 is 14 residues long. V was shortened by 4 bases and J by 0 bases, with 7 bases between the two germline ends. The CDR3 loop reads CATSEGGSTDTQYF. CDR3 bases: TGTGCCACCAGTGAAGGTGGAAGCACAGATACGCAGTATTTT.

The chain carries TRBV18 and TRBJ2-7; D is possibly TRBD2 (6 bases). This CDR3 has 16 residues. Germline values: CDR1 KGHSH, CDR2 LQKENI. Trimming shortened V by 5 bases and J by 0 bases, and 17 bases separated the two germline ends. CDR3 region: CASSSPGGRSSYEQYF. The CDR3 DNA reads TGTGCCAGCTCATCCCCCGGGGGAAGGAGCTCCTACGAGCAGTACTTC.

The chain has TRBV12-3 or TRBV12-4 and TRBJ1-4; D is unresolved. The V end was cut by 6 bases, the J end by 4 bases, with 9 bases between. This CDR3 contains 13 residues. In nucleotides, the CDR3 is TGTGCCAGCAGCCCGGGCCTTAATGAAAAACTGTTTTTT. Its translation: CASSPGLNEKLFF.

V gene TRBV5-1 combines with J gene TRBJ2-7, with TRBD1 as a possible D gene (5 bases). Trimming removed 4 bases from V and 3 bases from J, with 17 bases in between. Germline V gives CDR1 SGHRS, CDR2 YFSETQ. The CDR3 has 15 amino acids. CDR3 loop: CASSARTDNFYEQYF. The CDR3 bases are TGCGCCAGCAGCGCCCGGACGGACAATTTCTACGAGCAGTACTTC.

This CDR3 reads CASRVGVKGSEAFF. The CDR3 coding sequence is TGTGCCAGCAGGGTGGGGGTCAAAGGGAGTGAAGCTTTCTTT. J is TRBJ1-1 and V is TRBV3-1 (or the pseudogene TRBV3-2), with D perhaps TRBD1 (5 bases). Germline CDR1 LGHDT, CDR2 YNNKEL (reference sequence). Trimming cost V 6 bases and J 7 bases, with 18 bases left between them. This CDR3 comprises 14 residues.

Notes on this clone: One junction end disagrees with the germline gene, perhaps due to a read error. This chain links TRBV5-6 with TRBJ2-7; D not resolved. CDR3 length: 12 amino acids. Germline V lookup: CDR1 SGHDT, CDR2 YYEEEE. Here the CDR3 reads CASSLASSEQYF. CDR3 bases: TGTGCCAGCAGCTTGGCCTCCTCCGAGCAGTACTTC.

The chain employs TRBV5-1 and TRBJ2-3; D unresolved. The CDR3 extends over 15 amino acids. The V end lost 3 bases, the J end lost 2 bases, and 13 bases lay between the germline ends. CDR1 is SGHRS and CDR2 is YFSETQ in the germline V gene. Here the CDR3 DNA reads TGCGCCAGCAGCTCCCTCCCGAGGCCCACAGATACGCAGTATTTT. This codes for CASSSLPRPTDTQYF.

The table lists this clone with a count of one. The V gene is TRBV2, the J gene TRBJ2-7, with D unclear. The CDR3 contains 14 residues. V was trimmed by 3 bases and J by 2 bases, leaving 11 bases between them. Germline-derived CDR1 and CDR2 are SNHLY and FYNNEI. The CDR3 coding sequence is TGTGCCAGCAGTGATATCATCTTCACCTACGAGCAGTACTTC. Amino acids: CASSDIIFTYEQYF.

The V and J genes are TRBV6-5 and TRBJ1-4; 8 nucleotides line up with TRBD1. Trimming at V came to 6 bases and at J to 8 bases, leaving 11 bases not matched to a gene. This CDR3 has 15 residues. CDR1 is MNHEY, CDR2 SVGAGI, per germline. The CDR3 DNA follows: TGTGCCAGCAGGGCTACGGACAGGGCCAGAGAAAAACTGTTTTTT. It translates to CASRATDRAREKLFF.

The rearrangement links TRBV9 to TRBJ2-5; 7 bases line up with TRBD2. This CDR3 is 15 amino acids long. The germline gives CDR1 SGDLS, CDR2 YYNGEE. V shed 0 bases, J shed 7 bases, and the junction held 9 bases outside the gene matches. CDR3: CASSVAGEGPRTQYF. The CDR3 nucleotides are TGTGCCAGCAGCGTAGCGGGGGAGGGCCCCAGGACCCAGTACTTC.

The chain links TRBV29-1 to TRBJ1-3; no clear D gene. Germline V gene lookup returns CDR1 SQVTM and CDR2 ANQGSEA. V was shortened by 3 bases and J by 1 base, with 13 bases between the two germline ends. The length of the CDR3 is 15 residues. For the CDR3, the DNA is TGCAGCGTTGATCTGTCAGAAACATCTGGAAACACCATATATTTT. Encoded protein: CSVDLSETSGNTIYF.